This T cell receptor beta chain was captured by sequencing in a study of cytomegalovirus exposure and HLA in healthy donors. This clone has just a few counts. Vbeta (60) and Jbeta (13) primers were used in the PCR. Assay used: immunoSEQ multiplex PCR; TCRdb lists only in-frame clones, some missing. The sample lists roughly 100,000 clones, over 80% occurring once. This TCR was recovered from a man aged 30 to 39 in good health and CMV-seropositive. The sequenced sample was PBMCs.

CDR3 bases: TGTGCCATCAGTGGGACAGGCGGAAGGGAGCAGTACTTC. Its protein is CAISGTGGREQYF. This chain links TRBV10-3 with TRBJ2-7; TRBD1 agrees at 7 bases. Per germline, CDR1 ENHRY and CDR2 SYGVKD. With 4 bases clipped from V and 7 bases from J, the junction kept 7 bases outside the gene matches. CDR3 length equals 13 residues.